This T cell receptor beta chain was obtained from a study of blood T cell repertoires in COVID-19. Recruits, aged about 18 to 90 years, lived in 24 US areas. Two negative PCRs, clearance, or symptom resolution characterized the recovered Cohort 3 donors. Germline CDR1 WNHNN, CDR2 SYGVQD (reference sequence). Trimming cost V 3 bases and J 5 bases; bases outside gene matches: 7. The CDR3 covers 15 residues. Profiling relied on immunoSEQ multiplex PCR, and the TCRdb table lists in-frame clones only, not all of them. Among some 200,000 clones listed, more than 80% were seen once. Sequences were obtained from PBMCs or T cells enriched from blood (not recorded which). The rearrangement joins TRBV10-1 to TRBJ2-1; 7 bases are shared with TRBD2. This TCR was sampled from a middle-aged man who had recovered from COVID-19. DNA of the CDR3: TGCGCCAGCAGTGAAGGCCTAGCGGACCACAATGAGCAGTTCTTC. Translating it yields CASSEGLADHNEQFF.